The clone carrying this T cell receptor (beta chain) has just a few counts. Its antigen remains unidentified. This entry comes from a study of glioma-infiltrating T cells. Study-wide points: Patients with low tissue-blood divergence carried a signature set of shared blood CDR3 motifs. Non-neoplastic patients had below-expected tissue-blood divergence, while all gliomas exceeded expectation.

TCR alpha and beta CDR3 regions were amplified from RNA using iRepertoire nested multiplex PCR. One-step reverse transcription and amplification started from roughly 100-400 ng of tissue mRNA or PBMC total RNA. TCRdb ran MiXCR on the multiplex PCR reads and lists one entry per CDR3 protein. The sample comprises fewer than 500,000 distinct CDR3 sequences, 41% of which are singletons, and around 11% rests with the top ten. The sequenced sample consisted of glioma tissue, nonneoplastic brain tissue, or PBMCs (not recorded which). This clonotype was obtained from a human donor with low-grade glioma or glioblastoma, undergoing nonglioma brain surgery, or in good health (not recorded which).

For the CDR3, the DNA is TGTGCCATCAGTGAGTCGACTGAAGCTTTCTTT. As protein: CAISESTEAFF. The chain is built from TRBV10-3 and TRBJ1-1; D not resolved. This CDR3 comprises 11 residues. Germline V CDR1 and CDR2: ENHRY, SYGVKD. V lost 0 bases, J lost 5 bases, and 1 base lay in between.